Listed here are 17 T cell receptor beta chains from one sample, sequenced in a study of OX40 agonist ivuxolimab in advanced cancers. Sequencing was performed with immunoSEQ multiplex PCR; in TCRdb, only in-frame clones are kept and a portion is missing. In the table there are about 70,000 clones, 88% of which are singletons. Sequencing used CD4+ or CD8+ T cells sorted from blood, obtained in a trial of the OX40 agonist ivuxolimab. Every receptor here comes from an adult with an advanced solid tumor such as melanoma, head and neck, liver or kidney cancer.

The V and J genes are TRBV5-6 and TRBJ1-2; D possibly corresponds to TRBD1 (5 bases). V lost 2 bases, J lost 2 bases, and 7 bases lay in between. The CDR3 loop spans 13 amino acids. Per the germline V gene, CDR1 is SGHDT and CDR2 is YYEEEE. The CDR3 protein is CASSFDRNYGYTF. Here the CDR3 DNA reads TGTGCCAGCAGCTTCGACAGAAACTATGGCTACACCTTC.

The CDR3 DNA sequence: TGTGCCAGCAGCTTAGCGATGAACACTGAAGCTTTCTTT. It specifies CASSLAMNTEAFF. The rearrangement joins TRBV7-3 to TRBJ1-1, with D unresolved. V was trimmed by 2 bases and J by 0 bases, leaving 4 bases between them. Germline-derived CDR1 and CDR2 are SGHTA and FQGTGA. The CDR3 length is 13 residues.

This clone showed up just a few times. The V and J genes are TRBV5-1 and TRBJ2-1, with D unclear. The CDR3 totals 11 residues. Trimming stripped 1 base from V and 8 bases from J, with 4 bases between. Germline CDR1 reads SGHRS; CDR2 reads YFSETQ. As DNA, the CDR3 is TGCGCCAGCAGCTTGCTGGATGAGCAGTTCTTC. This translates into CASSLLDEQFF.

This chain joins TRBV5-1 and TRBJ2-5, with TRBD1 as a possible D gene (6 bases). Deletions cut 3 bases from V and 1 base from J, with 10 bases between. The germline V gene has CDR1 SGHRS and CDR2 YFSETQ. This CDR3 contains 14 residues. CDR3 region: CASSSTGRQETQYF. CDR3 DNA: TGCGCCAGCAGCTCGACAGGCCGCCAAGAGACCCAGTACTTC.

This clone was seen just once. The chain is built from TRBV5-1 and TRBJ2-7; maybe TRBD1 (6 bases). This CDR3 region has 14 residues. The V gene's germline CDR1 is SGHRS and CDR2 YFSETQ. V lost 6 bases to trimming and J lost 0 bases, with 13 bases between them. Here the CDR3 DNA reads TGCGCCAGCACCCCGGACAGTAGCTCCTACGAGCAGTACTTC. Protein sequence: CASTPDSSSYEQYF.

The chain links TRBV5-5 to TRBJ2-3; TRBD2 matches 12 bases. V lost 1 base to trimming and J lost 2 bases; unmatched junction nucleotides: 8. CDR3 length: 18 residues. Per germline, CDR1 SGHKS and CDR2 YYEKEE (reference sequence). This CDR3 reads CASSLHFGLAGYTDTQYF. CDR3 DNA sequence: TGTGCCAGCAGCTTGCATTTTGGACTAGCGGGGTACACAGATACGCAGTATTTT.

This sequence joins TRBV5-1 and TRBJ1-1; the D is unclear. The CDR3 has 14 residues. Germline CDR1 is SGHRS and CDR2 is YFSETQ. Trimming stripped 0 bases from V and 2 bases from J, with 8 bases between. The CDR3 region has the DNA TGCGCCAGCAGCTTGGCCTCACTCAACACTGAAGCTTTCTTT. Residues: CASSLASLNTEAFF.

The CDR3 nucleotides read TGTGCCACCAGCAGAGGTCGAGGCCCCGCGGGAGGCTACACCTTC. This translates into CATSRGRGPAGGYTF. The gene calls are TRBV15 and TRBJ1-2, with D uncertain. Germline lookup yields CDR1 LNHNV and CDR2 YYDKDF (reference sequence). CDR3 length: 15 amino acids. Between the trimmed V and J ends, which lost 1 base and 8 bases, there was a span of 17 bases.

The gene calls are TRBV4-2 and TRBJ2-1; no definite D call. Trimming stripped 0 bases from V and 5 bases from J, with 8 bases between. The CDR3 is 14 amino acids. CDR1 is LGHNA and CDR2 is YNFKEQ in the germline V gene. CDR3: CASSQDPKNNEQFF. Here the CDR3 DNA reads TGTGCCAGCAGCCAAGATCCGAAAAACAATGAGCAGTTCTTC.

V is TRBV5-6 and J is TRBJ2-3, with 12 nucleotides matching TRBD2. Germline values: CDR1 SGHDT, CDR2 YYEEEE. J was trimmed by 4 bases and V by 4 bases; bases with no gene match: 4. The CDR3 sequence is 15 residues long. As DNA, the CDR3 is TGTGCCAGCAGCCGACTAGCGGGGGATTCAGATACGCAGTATTTT. Protein: CASSRLAGDSDTQYF.

The gene calls are TRBV9 and TRBJ2-2; 7 bases are shared with TRBD2. Germline values: CDR1 SGDLS, CDR2 YYNGEE. The CDR3 totals 15 residues. J lost 1 base, V lost 4 bases, and 4 bases had no gene match. For the CDR3, the DNA is TGTGCCAGCAGCACGGGACTACGGAACACCGGGGAGCTGTTTTTT. Its protein is CASSTGLRNTGELFF.

The chain combines TRBV28 with TRBJ2-1; TRBD2 matches at 10 bases. The V segment lost 2 bases and the J segment 4 bases; nucleotides outside the gene matches: 2. This CDR3 contains 15 residues. The germline CDR1 and CDR2 sequences are MDHEN and SYDVKM. The CDR3 DNA sequence: TGTGCCAGCAGTTTACTAGCGGGGGATTACAATGAGCAGTTCTTC. Residues: CASSLLAGDYNEQFF.

This clone was picked up a small number of times. This chain connects TRBV4-1 to TRBJ1-5; 10 nucleotides agree with TRBD1. V shed 4 bases and J 4 bases; nucleotides not matched to a gene: 4. Germline CDR1 MGHRA, CDR2 YSYEKL. The CDR3 consists of 15 residues. CDR3 bases: TGCGCCAGCAGCCTTCGGACAGGGGGGAATCAGCCCCAGCATTTT. Translating gives CASSLRTGGNQPQHF.

The rearrangement links TRBV5-3 to TRBJ1-5; D is uncertain. TRBV5-3 is filed as an ORF, its function uncertain. CDR3 length: 17 amino acids. V was shortened by 5 bases and J by 0 bases, with 18 bases between the two germline ends. The CDR3 reads CARRRLQTLLSNQPQHF. The DNA for the CDR3 is TGTGCCAGAAGGCGCCTTCAAACGCTTCTTAGCAATCAGCCCCAGCATTTT.

The chain is built from TRBV29-1 and TRBJ2-3; D is possibly TRBD1 or TRBD2 (5 bases each). This CDR3 has 11 residues. Germline CDR1 is SQVTM and CDR2 is ANQGSEA. V lost 4 bases, J lost 9 bases, and 11 bases lay in between. The CDR3 region has the DNA TGCAGCGTTGGGGACCCTGAGACGCAGTATTTT. Residues: CSVGDPETQYF.

The gene calls are TRBV19 and TRBJ2-1; 12 bases map to TRBD2. Looked up from germline, CDR1 is LNHDA and CDR2 is SQIVND (reference sequence). V was pared by 5 bases and J by 3 bases, with 11 bases of the junction left unmatched. This CDR3 spans 18 amino acids. CDR3 in DNA: TGTGCCAGTAGTGGCGGGACTAGCGGGCGGGAAAACTACAATGAGCAGTTCTTC. Its translation is CASSGGTSGRENYNEQFF.

The V call is TRBV7-2, the J call TRBJ2-7; 8 nucleotides align to TRBD1. Germline assignment: CDR1 SGHTA and CDR2 FQGNSA. CDR3 length: 14 residues. V lost 5 bases, J lost 4 bases, and 7 bases stayed unmatched. Here the CDR3 reads CASSRGTGSYEQYF. The CDR3 coding sequence is TGTGCCAGCAGCAGGGGGACAGGCTCTTACGAGCAGTACTTC.